This entry lists 21 T cell receptor beta chains sequenced from one sample in a study of response to subunit inactivated influenza vaccine. TCRdb used MiXCR to reprocess the RT-PCR reads, holding one entry per CDR3 protein. The sample consists of 500,000 to 600,000 distinct CDR3 sequences, 13% to 15% of them appearing once. The material was PBMCs from blood, obtained 11 to 12 days after vaccination. These receptors were collected from a man aged 50-59 years who received an inactivated influenza vaccine.

The chain is built from TRBV7-9 and TRBJ1-1; tentatively, D is TRBD1 (5 bases). CDR3 size: 13 residues. Germline assignment: CDR1 SEHNR and CDR2 FQNEAQ (reference sequence). V was cut by 3 bases and J by 4 bases, with 9 bases left in between. The DNA of the CDR3 is TGTGCCAGCAGCTTGTCAGGGACCACTGAAGCTTTCTTT. This gives the protein CASSLSGTTEAFF.

The rearrangement joins TRBV7-9 to TRBJ2-1, with D possibly matching TRBD2 (5 bases). CDR1 is SEHNR, CDR2 FQNEAQ, per germline (reference sequence). This CDR3 has 14 amino acids. V lost 7 bases and J 4 bases, leaving 14 bases between the germline ends. CDR3 coding DNA: TGTGCCAGCACCCCTCGGGATCAGTACAATGAGCAGTTCTTC. It translates to CASTPRDQYNEQFF.

This clonotype was seen a few times. This chain uses TRBV29-1 with TRBJ2-5, with 7 bases matching TRBD2. This CDR3 spans 15 amino acids. The germline V gene encodes CDR1 SQVTM and CDR2 ANQGSEA. The J segment lost 1 base and the V segment lost 8 bases, leaving 13 bases of the junction unmatched. The DNA for the CDR3 is TGCAGCCCTCGGGAGCGGGGCCCCCTCCAAGAGACCCAGTACTTC. Translation: CSPRERGPLQETQYF.

This clonotype was detected ten times or more. V and J are TRBV7-3 and TRBJ2-1, with TRBD2 identical over 7 bases. CDR1 and CDR2 from the germline V gene are SGHTA and FQGTGA. The V segment lost 4 bases and the J segment 7 bases; nucleotides outside the gene matches: 7. The CDR3 consists of 14 residues. The CDR3 region has the DNA TGTGCCAGCAGCTCCCCGGGACTAAAGAATGAGCAGTTCTTC. This codes for CASSSPGLKNEQFF.

This clonotype was counted between two and nine times. V gene TRBV20-1 combines with J gene TRBJ2-4; 8 bases map to TRBD1. J gave up 8 bases and V 5 bases, and 2 bases lay outside the gene matches. Looked up from germline, CDR1 is DFQATT and CDR2 is SNEGSKA (reference sequence). The CDR3 has 11 residues. CDR3 DNA sequence: TGCAGTGCTGACAGGGGCGACATTCAGTACTTC. This encodes CSADRGDIQYF.

This clonotype was seen a handful of times. The rearrangement links TRBV14 to TRBJ1-5; D gene uncertain. Germline V gives CDR1 SGHDN, CDR2 FVKESK. This CDR3 comprises 9 residues. The V end lost 11 bases, the J end lost 5 bases, and 4 bases lay between the germline ends. CDR3 nucleotides: TGTGCCCGGCATCAGCCCCAGCATTTT. It codes for CARHQPQHF.

This clonotype was observed many times. The chain links TRBV10-3 to TRBJ2-6; the D call may be TRBD1 or TRBD2 (5 bases each). This CDR3 has 17 amino acids. Germline CDR1 and CDR2: ENHRY and SYGVKD. V dropped 1 base and J dropped 1 base, with 11 bases sitting between them. The CDR3 is CAISEFQGRSGANVLTF. CDR3 nucleotide sequence: TGTGCCATCAGTGAGTTTCAGGGACGGTCTGGGGCCAACGTCCTGACTTTC.

This clonotype was seen more than once but under ten times. The chain links TRBV3-1 to TRBJ1-2, with unresolved D. CDR3 length: 14 amino acids. The ends were cut back, 6 bases at V and 7 bases at J, with 18 bases in the middle. CDR1 and CDR2 (germline): LGHDT, YNNKEL (reference sequence). In DNA form, the CDR3 reads TGTGCCAGCAGACAACCGGGATCTCCCTCTGGCTACACCTTC. It encodes CASRQPGSPSGYTF.

This clonotype was found many times. This chain connects TRBV7-2 to TRBJ1-1, with D maybe TRBD1 (5 bases). The CDR3 has 12 amino acids. CDR1 is SGHTA, CDR2 FQGNSA, per germline. The V end was cut by 8 bases, the J end by 6 bases, with 13 bases between. Here the CDR3 DNA reads TGTGCCAGCGGGAGGGGCAACTCTGAAGCTTTCTTT. Amino acids: CASGRGNSEAFF.

The chain employs TRBV12-3 or TRBV12-4 and TRBJ2-7, with D possibly being TRBD2 (6 bases). The CDR3 spans 13 residues. The V end was cut by 2 bases, the J end by 5 bases, with 10 bases between. CDR3 in DNA: TGTGCCAGCAGTTTACGGGGGATCCACGAGCAGTACTTC. Protein: CASSLRGIHEQYF.

The chain uses TRBV5-6 and TRBJ2-3; 10 bases line up with TRBD2. V dropped 3 bases and J dropped 5; count of bases not matched to a gene: 6. CDR3 length equals 15 residues. Per germline, CDR1 SGHDT and CDR2 YYEEEE. CDR3 bases: TGTGCCAGCAGCTACAGCGGGAGGGCCGGAGATACGCAGTATTTT. It translates to CASSYSGRAGDTQYF. The entire variable domain, with the rest obtained from reference TRBV5-6 and TRBJ2-3, is as follows: DAGVTQSPTHLIKTRGQQVTLRCSPKSGHDTVSWYQQALGQGPQFIFQYYEEEERQRGNFPDRFSGHQFPNYSSELNVNALLLGDSALYLCASSYSGRAGDTQYFGPGTRLTVL.

This clonotype was observed a few times. The chain recombines TRBV12-3 or TRBV12-4 with TRBJ2-2; TRBD1 agrees at 8 bases. With 8 bases clipped from V and 4 bases from J, the junction kept 9 bases outside the gene matches. The CDR3 loop spans 15 amino acids. Written as DNA, the CDR3 is TGTGCCAGCGGGACAGGACTCTTAGGCACCGGGGAGCTGTTTTTT. Protein: CASGTGLLGTGELFF.

This sequence joins TRBV30 and TRBJ1-6; tentatively, D is TRBD1 (6 bases). The germline V and J ends were trimmed by 4 bases and 7 bases, with 17 bases remaining between them. The CDR3 runs 15 residues. Germline CDR1 reads GTSNPN; CDR2 reads SVGIG (reference sequence). CDR3 in DNA: TGTGCCTGGAACGGACAGACCCGGGGGAATTCACCCCTCCACTTT. It yields the protein CAWNGQTRGNSPLHF. The whole variable domain, remainder taken from reference TRBV30 and TRBJ1-6, is SQTIHQWPATLVQPVGSPLSLECTVEGTSNPNLYWYRQAAGRGLQLLFYSVGIGQISSEVPQNLSASRPQDRQFILSSKKLLLSDSGFYLCAWNGQTRGNSPLHFGNGTRLTVT.

The chain carries TRBV7-9 and TRBJ2-3, with 9 nucleotides matching TRBD1. With 5 bases clipped from V and 3 bases from J, the junction kept 6 bases outside the gene matches. Germline-derived CDR1 and CDR2 are SEHNR and FQNEAQ (reference sequence). The CDR3 totals 15 residues. The CDR3 bases are TGTGCCAGCAGCGCACCCGGGACAGGGACAGATACGCAGTATTTT. Protein: CASSAPGTGTDTQYF.

The sample holds a few counts of this clonotype. J is TRBJ2-3 and V is TRBV3-1; D may be TRBD1 (6 bases). V was pared by 1 base and J by 5 bases, with 10 bases between. CDR1 and CDR2 (germline): LGHDT, YNNKEL (reference sequence). The CDR3 length is 14 residues. CDR3 DNA: TGTGCCAGCAGCCAAGGGGGGCTAGGAGATACGCAGTATTTT. Its protein is CASSQGGLGDTQYF.

The genes are TRBV6-5 and TRBJ2-1; 9 nucleotides agree with TRBD2. Germline V gene data show CDR1 as MNHEY and CDR2 as SVGAGI. The CDR3 has 18 amino acids. V shed 2 bases and J 0 bases; nucleotides not matched to a gene: 8. The CDR3 loop is CASSYGLAGRSSYNEQFF. CDR3 nucleotides: TGTGCCAGCAGTTACGGGCTAGCGGGGAGGAGCTCCTACAATGAGCAGTTCTTC.

The sample holds a few counts of this clonotype. This chain links TRBV24-1 with TRBJ1-1; unclear D gene. Per the germline V gene, CDR1 is KGHDR and CDR2 is SFDVKD. The CDR3 is 13 residues long. V was pared by 3 bases and J by 2 bases, with 6 bases between. The CDR3: CATSDPINTEAFF. The CDR3 region has the DNA TGTGCCACCAGTGATCCAATAAACACTGAAGCTTTCTTT.

The chain carries TRBV6-5 and TRBJ2-7, with D possibly matching TRBD1 (5 bases). This CDR3 spans 14 amino acids. V was pared by 2 bases and J by 2 bases, with 10 bases between. Germline lookup yields CDR1 MNHEY and CDR2 SVGAGI. Here the CDR3 DNA reads TGTGCCAGCAGTTACAAGGGGCCTGCCTACGAGCAGTACTTC. Amino acids: CASSYKGPAYEQYF.

The chain links TRBV18 to TRBJ2-1; TRBD2 agrees at 10 bases. The junction had 3 bases not matched to a gene; V was cut back by 0 bases and J by 7 bases. The CDR3 covers 15 residues. The germline V gene encodes CDR1 KGHSH and CDR2 LQKENI. The DNA of the CDR3 is TGTGCCAGCTCACCACCCGTTAGCGGGAGGAATGAGCAGTTCTTC. It is translated as CASSPPVSGRNEQFF.

This clonotype was observed a handful of times. The rearrangement uses TRBV7-8 and TRBJ1-2; a possible D gene is TRBD1 (5 bases). From germline, CDR1 is SGHVS and CDR2 FQNEAQ. The ends were cut back, 1 base at V and 6 bases at J, with 18 bases in the middle. This CDR3 is built from 16 residues. The CDR3 DNA reads TGTGCCAGCAGCTTAGTCGGGTCGGGGGGAGAAAATGGCTACACCTTC. This gives the protein CASSLVGSGGENGYTF.

This clonotype was observed a handful of times. The chain uses TRBV20-1 and TRBJ2-7; D is undetermined. CDR1 and CDR2 (germline): DFQATT, SNEGSKA (reference sequence). The CDR3 has 15 amino acids. The V end lost 0 bases, the J end lost 1 base, and 13 bases lay between the germline ends. The CDR3 DNA reads as TGCAGTGCTAGAGATGAGGCGAAAAATTCCTACGAGCAGTACTTC. It translates to CSARDEAKNSYEQYF.